This T cell receptor beta chain emerged from a study of CD8+CD57+ T cells in acquired aplastic anemia. Genomic DNA templated the TCR beta VDJ and CDR3 profiling. TCRdb analysed the reads with MiXCR anew, one entry per CDR3 protein. The data contain about 180,000 distinct CDR3 sequences, approximately 52% of them seen just once; the ten biggest clones take up under 2%. Flow cytometry had shown expanded CD8+CD57+ cells in the patients chosen for sequencing. This clonotype was picked up many times. Sequenced sample: sorted CD4+, CD8+, or CD8+CD57+ T cells (not recorded which) from PBMCs. The origin of this receptor is a human donor with aplastic anemia.

CDR3 in DNA: TGTGCCAGCAGCCCAGGACTAGCGGGGGGGAGAGATACGCAGTATTTT. As protein: CASSPGLAGGRDTQYF. The chain employs TRBV7-2 and TRBJ2-3, with TRBD2 matching 15 bases. The length of the CDR3 is 16 residues. J was trimmed by 5 bases and V by 5 bases; bases with no gene match: 5. Germline CDR1 SGHTA, CDR2 FQGNSA. The variable domain in full, with the rest retrieved from reference TRBV7-2 and TRBJ2-3, is GAGVSQSPSNKVTEKGKDVELRCDPISGHTALYWYRQSLGQGLEFLIYFQGNSAPDKSGLPSDRFSAERTGGSVSTLTIQRTQQEDSAVYLCASSPGLAGGRDTQYFGPGTRLTVL.